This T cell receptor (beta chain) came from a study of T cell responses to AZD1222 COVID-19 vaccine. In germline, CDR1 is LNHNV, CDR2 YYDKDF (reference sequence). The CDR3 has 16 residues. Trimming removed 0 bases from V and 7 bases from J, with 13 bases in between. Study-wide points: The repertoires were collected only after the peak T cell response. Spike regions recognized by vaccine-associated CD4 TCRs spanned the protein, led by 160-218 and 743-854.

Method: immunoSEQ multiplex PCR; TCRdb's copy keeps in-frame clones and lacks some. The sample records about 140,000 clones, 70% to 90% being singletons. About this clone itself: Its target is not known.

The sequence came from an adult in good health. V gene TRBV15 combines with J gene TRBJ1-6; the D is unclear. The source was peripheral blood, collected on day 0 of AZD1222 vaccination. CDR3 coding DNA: TGTGCCACCAGCAGAGAGTTTTTACAGTCAAATTCACCCCTCCACTTT. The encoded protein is CATSREFLQSNSPLHF.